This TCR beta chain was profiled in a study of control samples from healthy donors and cancer patients (dated by TCRdb to about 2020). Libraries were constructed by the immunoSEQ multiplex PCR assay. TCRdb took this table from immuneACCESS and kept in-frame rearrangements with V and J called. Such tables lack part of the clones; where checked against another copy, unresolved V genes explain under half of the gap, and the rest is unexplained. The sample includes about 92,000 clones, with about four fifths observed a single time. The ten largest account for roughly 9.8% of the sample. From a lookup of the germline V gene (reference sequence), CDR1 and CDR2 are MNHEY and SMNVEV. Its CDR3 holds 13 amino acids, cysteine through phenylalanine. Here the CDR3 DNA is all that survives: 39 bases in frame from base 1. The junction shows trimming of 5 bases on V and 2 bases on J, plus 7 bases between the germline ends.

This clone was seen only once. The target of this receptor is not known. Qualities for individual bases were not recorded, and no much larger clone is one base off. The chain is encoded by TRBV27 joined to TRBJ2-1; no D gene can be assigned with confidence. The sample consisted of blood. This TCR derives from a woman aged 55-69 years in good health. DNA sequence: TGTGCCAGCAGTCAGATCGCCTACAATGAGCAGTTCTTC. The encoded protein is CASSQIAYNEQFF.